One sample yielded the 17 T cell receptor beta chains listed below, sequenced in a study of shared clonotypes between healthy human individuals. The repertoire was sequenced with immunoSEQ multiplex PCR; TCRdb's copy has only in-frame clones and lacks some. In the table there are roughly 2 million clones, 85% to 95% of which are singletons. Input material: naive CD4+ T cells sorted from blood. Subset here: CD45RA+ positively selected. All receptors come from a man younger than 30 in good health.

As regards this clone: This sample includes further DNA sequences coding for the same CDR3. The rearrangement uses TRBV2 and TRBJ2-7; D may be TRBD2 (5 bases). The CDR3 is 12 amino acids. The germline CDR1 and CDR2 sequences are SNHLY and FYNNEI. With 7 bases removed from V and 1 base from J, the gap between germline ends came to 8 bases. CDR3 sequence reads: CASTRDSYEQYF. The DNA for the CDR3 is TGTGCCAGCACCCGGGATTCCTACGAGCAGTACTTC.

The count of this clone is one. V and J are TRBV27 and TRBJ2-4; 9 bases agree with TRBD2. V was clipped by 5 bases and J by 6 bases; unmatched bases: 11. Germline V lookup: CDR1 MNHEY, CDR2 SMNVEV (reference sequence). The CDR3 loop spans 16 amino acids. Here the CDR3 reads CASSPSIAGAVNIQYF. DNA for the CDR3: TGTGCCAGCAGTCCCTCCATAGCGGGGGCGGTAAACATTCAGTACTTC.

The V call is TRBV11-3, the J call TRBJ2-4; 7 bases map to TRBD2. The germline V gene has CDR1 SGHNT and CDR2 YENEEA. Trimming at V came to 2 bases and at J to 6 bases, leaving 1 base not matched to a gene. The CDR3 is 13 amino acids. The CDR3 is CASSLSGANIQYF. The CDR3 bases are TGTGCCAGCAGCTTAAGCGGGGCAAACATTCAGTACTTC.

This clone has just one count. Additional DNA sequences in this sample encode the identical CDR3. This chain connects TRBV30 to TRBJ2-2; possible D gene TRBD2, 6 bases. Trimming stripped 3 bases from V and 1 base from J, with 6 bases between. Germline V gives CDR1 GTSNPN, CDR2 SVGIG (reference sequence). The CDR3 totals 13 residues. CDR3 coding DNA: TGTGCCTGGAGGGGAGGGAACACCGGGGAGCTGTTTTTT. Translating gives CAWRGGNTGELFF.

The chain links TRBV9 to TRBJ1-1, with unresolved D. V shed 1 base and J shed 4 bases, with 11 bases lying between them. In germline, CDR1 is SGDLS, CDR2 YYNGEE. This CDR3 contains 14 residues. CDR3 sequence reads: CASSVRQRGTEAFF. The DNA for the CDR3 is TGTGCCAGCAGCGTAAGGCAAAGAGGCACTGAAGCTTTCTTT. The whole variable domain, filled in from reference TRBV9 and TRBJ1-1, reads DSGVTQTPKHLITATGQRVTLRCSPRSGDLSVYWYQQSLDQGLQFLIQYYNGEERAKGNILERFSAQQFPDLHSELNLSSLELGDSALYFCASSVRQRGTEAFFGQGTRLTVV.

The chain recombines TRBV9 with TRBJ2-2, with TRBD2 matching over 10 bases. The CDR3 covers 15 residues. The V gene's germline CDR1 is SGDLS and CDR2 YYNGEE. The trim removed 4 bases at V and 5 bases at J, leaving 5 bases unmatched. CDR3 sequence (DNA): TGTGCCAGCAGCTTTGGACTAGCGGAAACCGGGGAGCTGTTTTTT. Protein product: CASSFGLAETGELFF. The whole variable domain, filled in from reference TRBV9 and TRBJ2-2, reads DSGVTQTPKHLITATGQRVTLRCSPRSGDLSVYWYQQSLDQGLQFLIQYYNGEERAKGNILERFSAQQFPDLHSELNLSSLELGDSALYFCASSFGLAETGELFFGEGSRLTVL.

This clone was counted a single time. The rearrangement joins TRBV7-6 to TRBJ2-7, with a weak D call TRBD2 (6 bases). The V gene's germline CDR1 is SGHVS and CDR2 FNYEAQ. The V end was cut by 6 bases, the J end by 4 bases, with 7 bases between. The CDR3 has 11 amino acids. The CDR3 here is CASRGGYEQYF. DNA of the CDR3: TGTGCCAGCAGGGGGGGTTACGAGCAGTACTTC.

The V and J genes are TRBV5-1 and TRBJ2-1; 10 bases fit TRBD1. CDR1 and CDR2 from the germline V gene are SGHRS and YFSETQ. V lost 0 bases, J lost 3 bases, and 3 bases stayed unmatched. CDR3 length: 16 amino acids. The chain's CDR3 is CASSLGGTGDYNEQFF. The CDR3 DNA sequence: TGCGCCAGCAGCTTGGGAGGGACAGGGGACTACAATGAGCAGTTCTTC.

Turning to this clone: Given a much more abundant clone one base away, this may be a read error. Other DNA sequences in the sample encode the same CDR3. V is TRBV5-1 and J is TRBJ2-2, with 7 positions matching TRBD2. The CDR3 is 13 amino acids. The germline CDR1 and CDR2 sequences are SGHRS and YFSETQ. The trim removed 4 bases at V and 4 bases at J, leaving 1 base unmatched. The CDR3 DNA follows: TGCGCCAGCAGCCCGGGAGGCACCGGGGAGCTGTTTTTT. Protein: CASSPGGTGELFF.

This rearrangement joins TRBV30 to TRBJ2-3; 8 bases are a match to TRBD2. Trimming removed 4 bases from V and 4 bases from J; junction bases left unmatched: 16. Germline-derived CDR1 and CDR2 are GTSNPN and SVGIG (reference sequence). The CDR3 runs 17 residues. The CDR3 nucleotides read TGTGCCTGGAATACCCTTAGAACTAGCGGATGGGCAGATACGCAGTATTTT. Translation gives CAWNTLRTSGWADTQYF.

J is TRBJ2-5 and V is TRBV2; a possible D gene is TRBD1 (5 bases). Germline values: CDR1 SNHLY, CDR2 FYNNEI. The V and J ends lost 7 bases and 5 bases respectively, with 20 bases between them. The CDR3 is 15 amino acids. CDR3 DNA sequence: TGTGCCAGCATTTCCAACGTAGGGGTAGTGGAGACCCAGTACTTC. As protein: CASISNVGVVETQYF.

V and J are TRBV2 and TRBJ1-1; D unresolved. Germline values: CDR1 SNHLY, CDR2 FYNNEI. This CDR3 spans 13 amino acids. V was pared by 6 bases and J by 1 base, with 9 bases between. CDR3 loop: CASSPGSNTEAFF. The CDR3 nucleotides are TGTGCCAGCAGCCCCGGTTCGAACACTGAAGCTTTCTTT.

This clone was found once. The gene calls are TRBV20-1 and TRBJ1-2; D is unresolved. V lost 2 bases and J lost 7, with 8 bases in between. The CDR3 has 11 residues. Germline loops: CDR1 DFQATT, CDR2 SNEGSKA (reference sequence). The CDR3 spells CSARSEAGYTF. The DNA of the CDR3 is TGCAGTGCTAGATCAGAGGCTGGCTACACCTTC.

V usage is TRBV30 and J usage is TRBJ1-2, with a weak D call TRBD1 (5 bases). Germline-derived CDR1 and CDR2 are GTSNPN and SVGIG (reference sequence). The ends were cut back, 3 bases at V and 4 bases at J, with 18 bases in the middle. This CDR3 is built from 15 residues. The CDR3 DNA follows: TGTGCCTGGAGAGACCCGGGGGGTTGGAGCTATGGCTACACCTTC. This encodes CAWRDPGGWSYGYTF.

The CDR3 DNA is TGTGCCAGCAGTCCCATGGGACAGGGGGCGCTGAACATTCAGTACTTC. This encodes CASSPMGQGALNIQYF. The chain links TRBV6-6 to TRBJ2-4; TRBD1 matches 12 bases. The CDR3 is 16 residues long. V lost 5 bases, J lost 7 bases, and 9 bases stayed unmatched. The germline CDR1 and CDR2 sequences are MNHNY and SVGAGI (reference sequence).

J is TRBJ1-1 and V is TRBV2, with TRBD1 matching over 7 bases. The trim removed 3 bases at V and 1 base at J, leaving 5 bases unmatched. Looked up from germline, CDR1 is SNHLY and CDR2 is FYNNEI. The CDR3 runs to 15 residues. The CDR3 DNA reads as TGTGCCAGCAGTGAGAGTGCAGGGGGGAACACTGAAGCTTTCTTT. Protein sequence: CASSESAGGNTEAFF. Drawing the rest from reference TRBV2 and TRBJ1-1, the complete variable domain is EPEVTQTPSHQVTQMGQEVILRCVPISNHLYFYWYRQILGQKVEFLVSFYNNEISEKSEIFDDQFSVERPDGSNFTLKIRSTKLEDSAMYFCASSESAGGNTEAFFGQGTRLTVV.

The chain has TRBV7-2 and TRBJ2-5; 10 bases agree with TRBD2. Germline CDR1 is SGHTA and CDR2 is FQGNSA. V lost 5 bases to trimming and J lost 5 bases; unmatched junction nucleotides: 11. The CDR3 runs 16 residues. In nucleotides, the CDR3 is TGTGCCAGCAGCCATCCGGCCCTAGCGGGAGATGAGACCCAGTACTTC. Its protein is CASSHPALAGDETQYF.